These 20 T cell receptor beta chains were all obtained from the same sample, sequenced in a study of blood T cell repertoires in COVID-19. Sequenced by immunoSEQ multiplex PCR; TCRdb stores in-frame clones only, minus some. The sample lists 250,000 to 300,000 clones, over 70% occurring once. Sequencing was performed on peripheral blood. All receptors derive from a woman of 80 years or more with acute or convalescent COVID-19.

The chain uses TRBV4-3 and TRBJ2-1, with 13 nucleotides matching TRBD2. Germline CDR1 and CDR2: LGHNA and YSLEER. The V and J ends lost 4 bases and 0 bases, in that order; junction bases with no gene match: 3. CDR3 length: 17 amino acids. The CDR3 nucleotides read TGCGCCAGCAGCCTCGGACTAGCGGGGGACTCCTACAATGAGCAGTTCTTC. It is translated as CASSLGLAGDSYNEQFF.

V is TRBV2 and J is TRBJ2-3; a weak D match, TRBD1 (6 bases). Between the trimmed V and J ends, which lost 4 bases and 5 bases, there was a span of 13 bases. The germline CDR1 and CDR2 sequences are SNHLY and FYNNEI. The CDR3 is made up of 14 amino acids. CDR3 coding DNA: TGTGCCAGCAGTGGCGCAGGGGTAGGAGATACGCAGTATTTT. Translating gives CASSGAGVGDTQYF.

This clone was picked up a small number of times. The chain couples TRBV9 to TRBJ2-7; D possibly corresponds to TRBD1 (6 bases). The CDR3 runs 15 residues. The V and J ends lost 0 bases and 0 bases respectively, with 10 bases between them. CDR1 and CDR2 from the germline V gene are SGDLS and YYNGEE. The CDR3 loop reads CASSVDQGTSYEQYF. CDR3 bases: TGTGCCAGCAGCGTAGATCAGGGGACCTCCTACGAGCAGTACTTC.

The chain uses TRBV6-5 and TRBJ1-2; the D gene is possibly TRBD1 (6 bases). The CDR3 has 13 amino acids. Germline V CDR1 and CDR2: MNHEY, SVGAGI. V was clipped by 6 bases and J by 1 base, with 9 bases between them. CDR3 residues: CASRQGLNYGYTF. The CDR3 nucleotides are TGTGCCAGCAGACAGGGCCTTAACTATGGCTACACCTTC.

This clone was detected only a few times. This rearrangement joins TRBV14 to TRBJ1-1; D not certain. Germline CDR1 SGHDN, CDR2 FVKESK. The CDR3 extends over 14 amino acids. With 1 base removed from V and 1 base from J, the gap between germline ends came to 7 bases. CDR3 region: CASSQGFQNTEAFF. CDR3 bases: TGTGCCAGCAGCCAAGGTTTTCAGAACACTGAAGCTTTCTTT.

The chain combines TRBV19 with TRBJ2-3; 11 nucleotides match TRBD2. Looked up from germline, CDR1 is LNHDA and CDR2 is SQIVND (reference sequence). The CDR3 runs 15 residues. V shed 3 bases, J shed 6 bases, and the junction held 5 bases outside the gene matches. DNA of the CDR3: TGTGCCAGTAGTATGCTAGCGGGGGGCGGGGATACGCAGTATTTT. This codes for CASSMLAGGGDTQYF.

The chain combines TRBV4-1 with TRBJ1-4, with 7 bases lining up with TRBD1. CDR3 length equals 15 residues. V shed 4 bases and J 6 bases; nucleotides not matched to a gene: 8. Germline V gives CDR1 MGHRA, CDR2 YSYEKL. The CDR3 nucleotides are TGCGCCAGCAGCCGAGGAGGACAGGCTTATGAAAAACTGTTTTTT. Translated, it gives CASSRGGQAYEKLFF.

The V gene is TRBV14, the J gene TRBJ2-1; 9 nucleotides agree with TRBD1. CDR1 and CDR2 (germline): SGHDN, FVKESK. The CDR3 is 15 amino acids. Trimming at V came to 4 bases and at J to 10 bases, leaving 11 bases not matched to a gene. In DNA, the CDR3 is TGTGCCAGCAGCCCCATTCGGGACAGGGTCGGCGAGCAGTTCTTC. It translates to CASSPIRDRVGEQFF.

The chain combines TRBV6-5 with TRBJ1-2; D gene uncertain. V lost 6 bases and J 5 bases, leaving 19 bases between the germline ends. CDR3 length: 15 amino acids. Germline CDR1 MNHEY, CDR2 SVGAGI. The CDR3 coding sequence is TGTGCCAGCAGAGCCCTCGGGAGAATGGGATATGGCTACACCTTC. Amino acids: CASRALGRMGYGYTF.

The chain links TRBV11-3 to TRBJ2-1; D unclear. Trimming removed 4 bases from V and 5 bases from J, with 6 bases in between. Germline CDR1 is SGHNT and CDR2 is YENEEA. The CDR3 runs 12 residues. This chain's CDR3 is CASSSLHNEQFF. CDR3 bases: TGTGCCAGCAGCTCCCTACACAATGAGCAGTTCTTC.

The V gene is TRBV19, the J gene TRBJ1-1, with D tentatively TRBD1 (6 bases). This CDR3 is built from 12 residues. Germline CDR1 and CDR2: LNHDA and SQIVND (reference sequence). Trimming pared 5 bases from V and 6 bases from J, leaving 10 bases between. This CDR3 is CASSPGVAEAFF. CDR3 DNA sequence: TGTGCCAGTAGTCCAGGGGTGGCTGAAGCTTTCTTT.

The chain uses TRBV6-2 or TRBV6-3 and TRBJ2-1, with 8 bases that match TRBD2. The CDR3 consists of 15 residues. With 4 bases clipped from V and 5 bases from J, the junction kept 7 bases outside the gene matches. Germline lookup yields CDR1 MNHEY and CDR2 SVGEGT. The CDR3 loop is CASSFGGALDNEQFF. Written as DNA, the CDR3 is TGTGCCAGCAGTTTCGGGGGGGCGTTGGACAATGAGCAGTTCTTC.

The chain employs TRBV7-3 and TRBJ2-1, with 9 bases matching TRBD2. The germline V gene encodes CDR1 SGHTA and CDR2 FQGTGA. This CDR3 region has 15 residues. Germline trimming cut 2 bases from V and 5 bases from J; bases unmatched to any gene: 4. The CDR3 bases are TGTGCCAGCAGCTTACTAGCGGGGTCCAACAATGAGCAGTTCTTC. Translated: CASSLLAGSNNEQFF.

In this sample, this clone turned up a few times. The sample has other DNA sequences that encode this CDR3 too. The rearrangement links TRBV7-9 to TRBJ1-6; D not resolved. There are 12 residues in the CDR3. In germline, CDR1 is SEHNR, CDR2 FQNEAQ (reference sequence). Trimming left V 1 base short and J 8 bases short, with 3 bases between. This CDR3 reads CASSLDYSPLHF. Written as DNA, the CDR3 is TGTGCCAGCAGCTTAGACTATTCACCCCTCCACTTT.

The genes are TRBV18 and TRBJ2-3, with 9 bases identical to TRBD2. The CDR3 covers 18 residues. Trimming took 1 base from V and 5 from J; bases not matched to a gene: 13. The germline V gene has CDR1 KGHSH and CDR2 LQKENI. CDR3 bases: TGTGCCAGCTCACCACGGGGCGGGAGGGCCCAAGTAAGAGATACGCAGTATTTT. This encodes CASSPRGGRAQVRDTQYF.

The CDR3 DNA is TGTGCCAGCAGCTTGGAAAGGGGCTCCGTCTACGAGCAGTACTTC. Translating gives CASSLERGSVYEQYF. The V call is TRBV5-4, the J call TRBJ2-7, with D perhaps TRBD1 (5 bases). CDR1 and CDR2 (germline): SGHNT, YYREEE (reference sequence). The CDR3 is 15 amino acids. V was pared by 0 bases and J by 3 bases, with 13 bases between.

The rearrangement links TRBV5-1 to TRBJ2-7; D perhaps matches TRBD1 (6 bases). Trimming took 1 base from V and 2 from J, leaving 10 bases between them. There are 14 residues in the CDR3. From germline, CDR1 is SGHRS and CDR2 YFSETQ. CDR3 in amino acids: CASSLRDNAYEQYF. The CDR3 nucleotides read TGCGCCAGCAGCTTGCGGGACAACGCCTACGAGCAGTACTTC.

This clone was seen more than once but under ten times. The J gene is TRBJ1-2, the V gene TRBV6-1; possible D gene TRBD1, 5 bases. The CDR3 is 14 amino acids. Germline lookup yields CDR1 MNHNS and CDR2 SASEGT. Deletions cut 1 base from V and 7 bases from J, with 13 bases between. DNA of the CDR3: TGTGCCAGCAGTGAAGGGGGGACTAGGCTTGGCTACACCTTC. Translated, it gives CASSEGGTRLGYTF.

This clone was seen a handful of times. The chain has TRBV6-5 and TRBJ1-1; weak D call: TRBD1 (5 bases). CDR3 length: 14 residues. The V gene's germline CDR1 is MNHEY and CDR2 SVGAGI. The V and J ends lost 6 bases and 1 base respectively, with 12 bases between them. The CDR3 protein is CASRGPRENTEAFF. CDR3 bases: TGTGCCAGCAGGGGGCCGAGAGAGAACACTGAAGCTTTCTTT.

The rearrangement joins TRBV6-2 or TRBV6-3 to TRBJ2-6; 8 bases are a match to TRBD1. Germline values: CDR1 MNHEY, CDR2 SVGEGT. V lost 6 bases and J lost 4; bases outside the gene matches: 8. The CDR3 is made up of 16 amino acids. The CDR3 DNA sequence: TGTGCCAGCAGCTGGGGGACAGGATCCGGGGCCAACGTCCTGACTTTC. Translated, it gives CASSWGTGSGANVLTF.